This TCR beta chain appears in the sequencing data of a study of blood T cell repertoires in COVID-19. Germline V gene data show CDR1 as MNHEY and CDR2 as SVGAGI. V was clipped by 1 base and J by 7 bases; unmatched bases: 7. The CDR3 extends over 15 amino acids. Participants were aged about 18 to 100 years from 20 to 30 US areas. Sequencing was performed with immunoSEQ multiplex PCR; in TCRdb, only in-frame clones are kept and a portion is missing. The data hold 200,000 to 250,000 clones, with roughly 90% observed a single time. This TCR came from a woman aged 50 to 60 in a cohort exposed to, infected with or recovered from COVID-19 (not recorded which). Sequencing was carried out using PBMCs or T cells enriched from blood (not recorded which). V is TRBV6-5 and J is TRBJ1-2; 9 nucleotides line up with TRBD1. The CDR3, as DNA: TGTGCCAGCAGTTACTTACAGGGGGCTGGTGGTGGCTACACCTTC. Translating it yields CASSYLQGAGGGYTF.